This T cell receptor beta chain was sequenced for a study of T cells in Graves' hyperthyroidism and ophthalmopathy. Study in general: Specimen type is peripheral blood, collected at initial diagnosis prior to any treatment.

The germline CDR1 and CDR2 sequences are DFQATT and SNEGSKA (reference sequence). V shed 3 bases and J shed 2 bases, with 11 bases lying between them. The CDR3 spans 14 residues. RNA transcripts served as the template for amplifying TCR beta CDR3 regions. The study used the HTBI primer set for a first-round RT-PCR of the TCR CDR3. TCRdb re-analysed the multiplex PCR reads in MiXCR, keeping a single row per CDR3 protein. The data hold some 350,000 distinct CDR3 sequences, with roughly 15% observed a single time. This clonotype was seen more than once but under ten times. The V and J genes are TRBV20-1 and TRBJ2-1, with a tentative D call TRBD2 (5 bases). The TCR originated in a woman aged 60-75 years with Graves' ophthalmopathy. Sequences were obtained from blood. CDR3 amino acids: CSASRSGAYNEQFF. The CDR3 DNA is TGCAGTGCTAGTCGAAGCGGCGCCTACAATGAGCAGTTCTTC.